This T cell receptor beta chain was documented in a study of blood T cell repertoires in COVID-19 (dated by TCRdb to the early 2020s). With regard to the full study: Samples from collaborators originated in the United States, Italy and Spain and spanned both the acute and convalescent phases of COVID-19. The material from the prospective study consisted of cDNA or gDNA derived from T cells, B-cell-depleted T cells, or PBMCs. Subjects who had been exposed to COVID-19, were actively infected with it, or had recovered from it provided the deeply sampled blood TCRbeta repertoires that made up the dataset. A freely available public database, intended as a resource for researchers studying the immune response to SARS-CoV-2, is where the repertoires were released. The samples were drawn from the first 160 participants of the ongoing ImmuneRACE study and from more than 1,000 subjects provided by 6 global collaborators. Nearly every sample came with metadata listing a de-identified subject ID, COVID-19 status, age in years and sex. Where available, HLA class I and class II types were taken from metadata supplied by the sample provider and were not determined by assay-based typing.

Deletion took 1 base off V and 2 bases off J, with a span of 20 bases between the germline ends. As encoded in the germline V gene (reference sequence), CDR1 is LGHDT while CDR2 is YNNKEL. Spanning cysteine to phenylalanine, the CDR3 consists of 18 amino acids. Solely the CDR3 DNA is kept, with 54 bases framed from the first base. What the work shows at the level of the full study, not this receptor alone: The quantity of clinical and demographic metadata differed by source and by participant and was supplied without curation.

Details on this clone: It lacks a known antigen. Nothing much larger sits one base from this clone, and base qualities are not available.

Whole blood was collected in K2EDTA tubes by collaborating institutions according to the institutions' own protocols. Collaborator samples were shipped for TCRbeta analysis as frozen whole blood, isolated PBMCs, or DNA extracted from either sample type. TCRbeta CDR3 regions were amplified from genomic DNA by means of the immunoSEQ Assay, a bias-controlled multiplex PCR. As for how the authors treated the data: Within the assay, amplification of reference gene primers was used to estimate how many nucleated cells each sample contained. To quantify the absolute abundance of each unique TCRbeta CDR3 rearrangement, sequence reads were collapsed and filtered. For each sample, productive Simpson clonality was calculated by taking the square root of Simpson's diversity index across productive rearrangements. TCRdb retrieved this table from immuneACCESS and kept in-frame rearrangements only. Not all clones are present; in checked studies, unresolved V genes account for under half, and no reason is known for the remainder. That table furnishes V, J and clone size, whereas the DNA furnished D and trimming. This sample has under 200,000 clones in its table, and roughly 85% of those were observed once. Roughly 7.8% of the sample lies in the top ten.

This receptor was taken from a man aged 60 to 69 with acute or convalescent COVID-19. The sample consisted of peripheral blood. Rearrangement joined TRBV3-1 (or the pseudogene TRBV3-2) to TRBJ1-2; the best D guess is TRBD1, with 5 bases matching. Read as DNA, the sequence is TGTGCCAGCAGCCAAGTGGTACGGGGGTTTAGCAGGAACTATGGCTACACCTTC. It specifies CASSQVVRGFSRNYGYTF.